The clone carrying this TCR beta chain has a handful of counts. Its antigen is not known. A much larger clone lies a single base off, so this may be a read error. Trimming stripped 5 bases from V and 7 bases from J, with 12 bases between. Germline CDR1 is MDHEN and CDR2 is SYDVKM. The length of the CDR3 is 13 residues. Amplification yielded TCR beta CDR3 regions, with RNA transcripts as the source. The primer set for the first-round RT-PCR of the TCR CDR3 was HTBI. TCRdb re-analysed the multiplex PCR reads in MiXCR, keeping a single row per CDR3 protein. The sample shows around 530,000 distinct CDR3 sequences, more than 15% of them seen only once. This sample was included in a study of T cells in Graves' hyperthyroidism and ophthalmopathy. Study-wide points: The majority of expanded thyroid clonotypes above 0.001 also appeared in blood. Prediction of ophthalmopathy progression came a median around 6.5 months pre-onset.

With duration under 3 months, ophthalmopathy was active: Clinical Activity Score at least 3, NOSPECS at least 4. The chain carries TRBV28 and TRBJ1-5; D remains ambiguous. The TCR sequence derives from a woman under 30 with Graves' ophthalmopathy. The sample taken for sequencing was blood. In DNA, the CDR3 is TGTGCCAGCAGTCTCCCCGGTATGCAGCCCCAGCATTTT. Amino acids: CASSLPGMQPQHF.